The 29 T cell receptor beta chains below come from one sample, sequenced in a study of CD8+CD57+ T cells in acquired aplastic anemia. CDR3 and TCR beta VDJ profiling relied on genomic DNA as the template. One entry per CDR3 protein, called by TCRdb with MiXCR from the reads. The repertoire holds tens of thousands of distinct CDR3 sequences, with around 76% as singletons. The sample comprised sorted CD4+, CD8+, or CD8+CD57+ T cells (not recorded which) from PBMCs. The receptors were gathered from a human donor in good health, serving as a control.

V is TRBV29-1 and J is TRBJ2-7; possibly TRBD1 for D (5 bases). The CDR3 is made up of 13 amino acids. Trimming shortened V by 7 bases and J by 1 base, and 14 bases separated the two germline ends. CDR1 SQVTM and CDR2 ANQGSEA come from the germline V gene. The CDR3 loop is CSALDRTSYEQYF. CDR3 coding DNA: TGCAGCGCCTTAGACAGAACGTCCTACGAGCAGTACTTC.

The J gene is TRBJ2-7, the V gene TRBV2; 8 bases map to TRBD1. With 9 bases clipped from V and 3 bases from J, the junction kept 10 bases outside the gene matches. The CDR3 length is 14 residues. CDR1 and CDR2 (germline): SNHLY, FYNNEI. In DNA, the CDR3 is TGTGCCAGTAGAGATCCGGGACAGGACTACGAGCAGTACTTC. Translating gives CASRDPGQDYEQYF.

The chain has TRBV19 and TRBJ2-1; D may correspond to TRBD1 or TRBD2 (6 bases each). CDR1 is LNHDA and CDR2 is SQIVND in the germline V gene (reference sequence). V gave up 3 bases and J gave up 7 bases, with 10 bases separating them. CDR3 length: 13 amino acids. CDR3 in DNA: TGTGCCAGTAGTATGGGGGGCGAAAATGAGCAGTTCTTC. Its protein is CASSMGGENEQFF.

The count of this clonotype is one. The chain uses TRBV15 and TRBJ1-6; D gene unclear. Trimming pared 0 bases from V and 14 bases from J, leaving 11 bases between. Germline V gene sequence: CDR1 LNHNV, CDR2 YYDKDF (reference sequence). CDR3 length equals 13 residues. The CDR3 coding sequence is TGTGCCACCAGCAGAGATAGGGAGGGCACCCTCCACTTT. Its translation is CATSRDREGTLHF.

CDR3 DNA: TGTGCCACCAGCAGAGATACGGACAGCAGGGCCTACGAGCAGTACTTC. It yields the protein CATSRDTDSRAYEQYF. This chain uses TRBV15 with TRBJ2-7; maybe TRBD1 (6 bases). The V end lost 0 bases, the J end lost 2 bases, and 14 bases lay between the germline ends. Per germline, CDR1 LNHNV and CDR2 YYDKDF (reference sequence). The CDR3 covers 16 residues.

This chain links TRBV9 with TRBJ2-7; unclear D gene. V lost 0 bases and J 5 bases, leaving 3 bases between the germline ends. CDR3 size: 11 residues. CDR1 is SGDLS, CDR2 YYNGEE, per germline. For the CDR3, the DNA is TGTGCCAGCAGCGTAGACCACGAGCAGTACTTC. Encoded protein: CASSVDHEQYF. Based on the CDR3 plus reference TRBV9 and TRBJ2-7, the full variable domain is DSGVTQTPKHLITATGQRVTLRCSPRSGDLSVYWYQQSLDQGLQFLIQYYNGEERAKGNILERFSAQQFPDLHSELNLSSLELGDSALYFCASSVDHEQYFGPGTRLTVT.

V gene TRBV29-1 combines with J gene TRBJ2-5; the D gene is possibly TRBD1 (5 bases). V lost 0 bases and J lost 3, with 8 bases in between. The CDR3 contains 13 residues. Germline CDR1 and CDR2: SQVTM and ANQGSEA. The CDR3, as DNA: TGCAGCGTTGAAGATCTCAGGGAAGAGACCCAGTACTTC. Residues: CSVEDLREETQYF.

V gene TRBV7-8 combines with J gene TRBJ2-1; 9 nucleotides agree with TRBD1. The V gene end was trimmed by 5 bases and the J gene end by 7 bases; junction bases not matched to a gene: 9. Germline-derived CDR1 and CDR2 are SGHVS and FQNEAQ. The CDR3 is 15 residues long. The CDR3 sequence is CASSPRTGVGNEQFF. The CDR3 DNA is TGTGCCAGCAGCCCTCGGACAGGGGTAGGGAATGAGCAGTTCTTC.

This clonotype was detected only a few times. The J gene is TRBJ1-4, the V gene TRBV2; D is uncertain. CDR3 length: 14 amino acids. Germline V CDR1 and CDR2: SNHLY, FYNNEI. The germline V and J ends were trimmed by 8 bases and 0 bases, with 10 bases remaining between them. Here the CDR3 DNA reads TGTGCCAGCGTTAGCTCTTCAACTAATGAAAAACTGTTTTTT. As protein: CASVSSSTNEKLFF.

The CDR3: CASSLDSDTDTQYF. The DNA for the CDR3 is TGCGCCAGCAGCTTGGACTCAGACACAGATACGCAGTATTTT. The chain combines TRBV5-1 with TRBJ2-3; D is unresolved. Germline loops: CDR1 SGHRS, CDR2 YFSETQ. The CDR3 runs to 14 residues. Trimming pared 0 bases from V and 2 bases from J, leaving 7 bases between.

This rearrangement joins TRBV10-2 to TRBJ2-1; 7 positions match TRBD1. CDR1 WSHSY and CDR2 SAAADI come from the germline V gene. CDR3 length: 17 amino acids. The V and J ends lost 6 bases and 9 bases, in that order; junction bases with no gene match: 20. CDR3 loop: CASRDGQKGAVVGEQFF. The CDR3 nucleotides read TGCGCCAGCAGGGACGGTCAGAAGGGGGCAGTAGTTGGTGAGCAGTTCTTC.

CDR3 nucleotide sequence: TGCAGCGTTGAAGATGGGACAGAGGATGAGCAGTTCTTC. This sequence encodes CSVEDGTEDEQFF. V usage is TRBV29-1 and J usage is TRBJ2-1; 7 bases align to TRBD1. Trimming cost V 0 bases and J 8 bases; bases outside gene matches: 4. CDR3 length equals 13 residues. Germline assignment: CDR1 SQVTM and CDR2 ANQGSEA.

This clonotype appeared once. The chain joins TRBV5-1 to TRBJ2-7; possible D gene TRBD2, 6 bases. The CDR3 totals 14 residues. Germline CDR1 reads SGHRS; CDR2 reads YFSETQ. V shed 4 bases and J shed 1 base, with 12 bases lying between them. CDR3 residues: CASSQRRESYEQYF. In DNA form, the CDR3 reads TGCGCCAGCAGCCAGCGACGGGAGTCCTACGAGCAGTACTTC.

CDR3 loop: CASSPTGSQNEQYF. The CDR3 nucleotides are TGTGCCAGCAGCCCAACGGGGAGCCAGAACGAGCAGTACTTC. The chain combines TRBV7-3 with TRBJ2-7, with D perhaps matching TRBD2 (5 bases). This CDR3 has 14 residues. Per the germline V gene, CDR1 is SGHTA and CDR2 is FQGTGA. The germline V and J ends were trimmed by 5 bases and 5 bases, with 16 bases remaining between them. The entire variable domain, with the rest obtained from reference TRBV7-3 and TRBJ2-7, is as follows: GAGVSQTPSNKVTEKGKYVELRCDPISGHTALYWYRQSLGQGPEFLIYFQGTGAADDSGLPNDRFFAVRPEGSVSTLKIQRTERGDSAVYLCASSPTGSQNEQYFGPGTRLTVT.

The sample holds a few counts of this clonotype. CDR3 amino acids: CASSLTDTQYF. DNA of the CDR3: TGTGCCAGCAGCCTCACAGATACGCAGTATTTT. The chain uses TRBV7-6 and TRBJ2-3; D is undetermined. There are 11 residues in the CDR3. V lost 5 bases and J 2 bases, leaving 2 bases between the germline ends. CDR1 and CDR2 (germline): SGHVS, FNYEAQ.

This clonotype is deemed medium-sized (0.01 to 0.1%). This chain connects TRBV13 to TRBJ2-7, with D possibly TRBD1 on 5 matching bases. The germline V gene has CDR1 PRHDT and CDR2 FYEKMQ (reference sequence). The V end was cut by 0 bases, the J end by 6 bases, with 9 bases between. The CDR3 runs to 13 residues. The CDR3 DNA follows: TGTGCCAGCAGCTTAGGGGCAGGGCGCGAGCAGTACTTC. It is translated as CASSLGAGREQYF.

A few counts support this clonotype. The chain joins TRBV2 to TRBJ1-1; 7 nucleotides match TRBD1. This CDR3 is built from 12 residues. From germline, CDR1 is SNHLY and CDR2 FYNNEI. J lost 1 base, V lost 8 bases, and 1 base had no gene match. In DNA, the CDR3 is TGTGCCAGCGGGGACAGGAACACTGAAGCTTTCTTT. Translated: CASGDRNTEAFF.

This chain uses TRBV15 with TRBJ1-1; D is ambiguous. The CDR3 covers 14 residues. CDR1 is LNHNV and CDR2 is YYDKDF in the germline V gene (reference sequence). Trimming pared 0 bases from V and 1 base from J, leaving 6 bases between. CDR3 sequence (DNA): TGTGCCACCAGCAGAGATTTTTCGAACACTGAAGCTTTCTTT. It is translated as CATSRDFSNTEAFF.

CDR3 amino acids: CSARDLRQAEETQYF. The CDR3 bases are TGCAGTGCTAGAGACCTTAGACAGGCGGAAGAGACCCAGTACTTC. The rearrangement joins TRBV20-1 to TRBJ2-5, with D perhaps matching TRBD1 (6 bases). The CDR3 is made up of 15 amino acids. Germline V gives CDR1 DFQATT, CDR2 SNEGSKA (reference sequence). V dropped 0 bases and J dropped 3 bases, with 14 bases sitting between them.

A few counts support this clonotype. The J gene is TRBJ2-5, the V gene TRBV29-1, with unresolved D. The V end was cut by 2 bases, the J end by 5 bases, with 18 bases between. CDR1 SQVTM and CDR2 ANQGSEA come from the germline V gene. The CDR3 covers 15 residues. The CDR3 region has the DNA TGCAGCGTTGAAAATGCCATGCGTACGGAGGAGACCCAGTACTTC. The encoded protein is CSVENAMRTEETQYF.

V is TRBV19 and J is TRBJ1-1; unclear D gene. The germline gives CDR1 LNHDA, CDR2 SQIVND (reference sequence). This CDR3 region has 13 residues. V lost 3 bases to trimming and J lost 1 base, with 6 bases between them. DNA for the CDR3: TGTGCCAGTAGTATGACATCGAACACTGAAGCTTTCTTT. Encoded protein: CASSMTSNTEAFF. The full variable domain, completed using reference TRBV19 and TRBJ1-1, is DGGITQSPKYLFRKEGQNVTLSCEQNLNHDAMYWYRQDPGQGLRLIYYSQIVNDFQKGDIAEGYSVSREKKESFPLTVTSAQKNPTAFYLCASSMTSNTEAFFGQGTRLTVV.

V and J are TRBV11-2 and TRBJ2-1, with TRBD2 matching over 14 bases. Germline CDR1 is SGHAT and CDR2 is FQNNGV. With 4 bases clipped from V and 3 bases from J, the junction kept 2 bases outside the gene matches. The CDR3 length is 16 residues. As DNA, the CDR3 is TGTGCCAGCAGCTGGACTAGCGGGGGGTACTACAATGAGCAGTTCTTC. It encodes CASSWTSGGYYNEQFF.

The chain is built from TRBV4-3 and TRBJ2-2; TRBD1 aligns across 11 bases. Germline V CDR1 and CDR2: LGHNA, YSLEER. The CDR3 length is 15 residues. Trimming took 6 bases from V and 4 from J; bases not matched to a gene: 4. In DNA, the CDR3 is TGCGCCAGCAGTCCCGGGACAGGGGGCACCGGGGAGCTGTTTTTT. The encoded protein is CASSPGTGGTGELFF.

This chain uses TRBV25-1 with TRBJ2-5; D ambiguous. With the DNA end fitting TRBJ2-7 better, the J assignment may be wrong. This CDR3 contains 15 residues. CDR1 is MGHDK and CDR2 is SYGVNS in the germline V gene. CDR3 protein: CASSLFGGSSYEQYF. The CDR3 bases are TGTGCCAGCAGCCTGTTTGGTGGTAGCTCCTACGAGCAGTACTTC.

The V gene is TRBV10-1, the J gene TRBJ2-5; 7 bases map to TRBD1. V lost 9 bases and J lost 2; bases outside the gene matches: 9. Germline-derived CDR1 and CDR2 are WNHNN and SYGVQD (reference sequence). The CDR3 loop spans 14 amino acids. CDR3 sequence: CARDKQGQQETQYF. CDR3 nucleotides: TGCGCCAGGGACAAACAGGGACAGCAAGAGACCCAGTACTTC.

The chain joins TRBV19 to TRBJ1-2; 7 nucleotides align to TRBD1. Germline V CDR1 and CDR2: LNHDA, SQIVND (reference sequence). V was clipped by 6 bases and J by 14 bases; unmatched bases: 9. There are 11 residues in the CDR3. CDR3 protein: CASSVAGGLTF. For the CDR3, the DNA is TGTGCCAGTAGCGTGGCAGGGGGTCTTACCTTC.

This CDR3 is CASSLTLNTEAFF. The DNA for the CDR3 is TGTGCCAGCAGCCTGACCTTGAACACTGAAGCTTTCTTT. The rearrangement uses TRBV7-3 and TRBJ1-1; no definite D call. V lost 5 bases and J 0 bases, leaving 7 bases between the germline ends. This CDR3 comprises 13 residues. CDR1 is SGHTA and CDR2 is FQGTGA in the germline V gene.

This chain links TRBV5-6 with TRBJ1-1, with 10 bases lining up with TRBD1. Looked up from germline, CDR1 is SGHDT and CDR2 is YYEEEE. V dropped 4 bases and J dropped 6; count of bases not matched to a gene: 6. The CDR3 length is 14 residues. CDR3 bases: TGTGCCAGCAGCCCCGGGACAGGGGCACCTGAAGCTTTCTTT. Residues: CASSPGTGAPEAFF.

The gene calls are TRBV10-3 and TRBJ1-2; TRBD1 matches 7 bases. The CDR3 is 14 amino acids. J gave up 2 bases and V 10 bases, and 10 bases lay outside the gene matches. CDR1 ENHRY and CDR2 SYGVKD come from the germline V gene. The CDR3 is CASSRQGQNYGYTF. The CDR3 bases are TGTGCCAGCTCACGACAGGGTCAGAACTATGGCTACACCTTC.